This TCR beta chain was identified in a study of PD-L1 blockade in urothelial cancer. Study summary: Chemotherapy regimens numbering 0 to 3 had been given to patients. Notes on the study in general: At 3 weeks on treatment, tumor-associated clones expanded more with durable benefit.

Assay: immunoSEQ multiplex PCR; the TCRdb copy retains only in-frame clones and omits some. Of 38,000 or so clones in the sample, around 82% were seen once. CDR3 length: 15 amino acids. The J segment lost 4 bases and the V segment lost 5 bases, leaving 4 bases of the junction unmatched. Germline V gives CDR1 MNHEY, CDR2 SVGAGI. Patients' urothelial carcinoma was locally advanced or metastatic. On this clone itself: Its antigen is undetermined.

This receptor was taken from a man aged 60 to 75 with urothelial cancer. The sequencing here drew on PBMCs, taken around atezolizumab (anti-PD-L1) treatment. The chain is built from TRBV6-5 and TRBJ1-6; 8 nucleotides align to TRBD1. CDR3 sequence: CASSPGGWYNSPLHF. For the CDR3, the DNA is TGTGCCAGCAGTCCAGGGGGCTGGTATAATTCACCCCTCCACTTT.